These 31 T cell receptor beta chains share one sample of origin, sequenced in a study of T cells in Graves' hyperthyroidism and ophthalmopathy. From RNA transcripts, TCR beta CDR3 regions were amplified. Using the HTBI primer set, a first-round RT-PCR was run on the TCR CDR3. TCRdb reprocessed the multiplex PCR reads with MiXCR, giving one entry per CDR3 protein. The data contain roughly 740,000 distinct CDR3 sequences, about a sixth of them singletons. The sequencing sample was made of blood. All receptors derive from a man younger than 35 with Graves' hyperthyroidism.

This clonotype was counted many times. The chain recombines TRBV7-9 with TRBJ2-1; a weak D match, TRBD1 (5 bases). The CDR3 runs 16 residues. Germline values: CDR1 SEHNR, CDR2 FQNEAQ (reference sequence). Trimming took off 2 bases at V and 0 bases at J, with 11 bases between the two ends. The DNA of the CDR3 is TGTGCCAGCAGCTTACGAGGACAAAGCTCCTACAATGAGCAGTTCTTC. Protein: CASSLRGQSSYNEQFF.

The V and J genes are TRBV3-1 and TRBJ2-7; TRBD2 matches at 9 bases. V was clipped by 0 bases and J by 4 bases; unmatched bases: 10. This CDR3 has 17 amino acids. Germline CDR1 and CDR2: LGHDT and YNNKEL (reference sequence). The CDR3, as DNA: TGTGCCAGCAGCCAAGATGCCCTCCTAGCGGGAAATTACGAGCAGTACTTC. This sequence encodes CASSQDALLAGNYEQYF.

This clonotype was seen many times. The DNA of the CDR3 is TGCAGTGCTAAACCGGGACTGCAAGAGACCCAGTACTTC. This encodes CSAKPGLQETQYF. The V and J genes are TRBV20-1 and TRBJ2-5, with TRBD2 as a possible D gene (6 bases). The CDR3 has 13 amino acids. V was clipped by 4 bases and J by 2 bases, with 11 bases between them. CDR1 is DFQATT and CDR2 is SNEGSKA in the germline V gene (reference sequence).

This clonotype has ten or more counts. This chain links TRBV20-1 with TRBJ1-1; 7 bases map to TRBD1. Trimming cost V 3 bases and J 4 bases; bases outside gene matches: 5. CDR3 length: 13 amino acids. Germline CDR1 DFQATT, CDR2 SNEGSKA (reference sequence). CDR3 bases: TGCAGTGCTAGGCAGGGGGAGGGCACTGAAGCTTTCTTT. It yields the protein CSARQGEGTEAFF.

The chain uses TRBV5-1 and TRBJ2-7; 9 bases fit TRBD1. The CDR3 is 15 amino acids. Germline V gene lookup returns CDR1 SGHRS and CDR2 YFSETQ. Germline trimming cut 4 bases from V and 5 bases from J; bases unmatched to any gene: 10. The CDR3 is CASSHTGTGSNEQYF. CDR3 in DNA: TGCGCCAGCAGCCACACCGGGACAGGGAGTAACGAGCAGTACTTC.

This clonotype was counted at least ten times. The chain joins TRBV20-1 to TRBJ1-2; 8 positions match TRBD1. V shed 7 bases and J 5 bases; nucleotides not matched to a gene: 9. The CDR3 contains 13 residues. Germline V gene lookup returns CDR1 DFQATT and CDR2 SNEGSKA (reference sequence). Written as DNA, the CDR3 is TGCAGTGTCCAGGACAGGGAAGGGTATGGCTACACCTTC. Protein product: CSVQDREGYGYTF.

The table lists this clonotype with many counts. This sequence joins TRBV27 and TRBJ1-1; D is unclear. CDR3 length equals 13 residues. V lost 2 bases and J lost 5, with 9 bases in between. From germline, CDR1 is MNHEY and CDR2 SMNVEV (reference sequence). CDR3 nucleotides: TGTGCCAGCAGTTTAAGCCTCGGGACTGAAGCTTTCTTT. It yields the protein CASSLSLGTEAFF.

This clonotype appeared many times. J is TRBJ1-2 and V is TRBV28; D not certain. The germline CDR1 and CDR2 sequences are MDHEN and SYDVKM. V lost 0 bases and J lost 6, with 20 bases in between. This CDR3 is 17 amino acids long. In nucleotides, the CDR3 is TGTGCCAGCAGTTTATGGGGTGACATATCCAAGAGGAATGGCTACACCTTC. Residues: CASSLWGDISKRNGYTF.

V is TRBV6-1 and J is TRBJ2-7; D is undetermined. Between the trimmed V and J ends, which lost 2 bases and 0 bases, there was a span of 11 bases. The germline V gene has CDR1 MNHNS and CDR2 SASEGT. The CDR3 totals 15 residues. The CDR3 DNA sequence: TGTGCCAGCAGTGAAAGTGGGTTTAGCTCCTACGAGCAGTACTTC. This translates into CASSESGFSSYEQYF.

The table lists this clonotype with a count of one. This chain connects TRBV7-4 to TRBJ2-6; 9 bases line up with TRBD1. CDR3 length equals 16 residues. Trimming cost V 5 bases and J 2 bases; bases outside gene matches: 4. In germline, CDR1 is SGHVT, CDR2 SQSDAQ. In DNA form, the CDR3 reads TGTGCCAGCAGCCTACAGGGGGCGCCTGGGGCCAACGTCCTGACTTTC. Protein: CASSLQGAPGANVLTF.

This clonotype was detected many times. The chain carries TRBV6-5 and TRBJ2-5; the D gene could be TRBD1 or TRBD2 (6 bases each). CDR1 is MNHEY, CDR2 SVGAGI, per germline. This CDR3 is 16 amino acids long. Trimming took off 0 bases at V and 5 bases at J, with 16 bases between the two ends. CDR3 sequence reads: CASSYSIRGLTETQYF. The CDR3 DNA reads TGTGCCAGCAGTTACTCGATTCGGGGGCTAACTGAGACCCAGTACTTC.

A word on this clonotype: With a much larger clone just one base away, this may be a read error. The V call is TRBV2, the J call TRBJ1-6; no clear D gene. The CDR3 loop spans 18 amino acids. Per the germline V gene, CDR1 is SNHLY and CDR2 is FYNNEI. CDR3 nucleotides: TGTGCCAGCAGTGAAGAGGACGAGCATTCCTCCTATAATCCACCCCTCCACTTT. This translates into CASSEEDEHSSYNPPLHF.

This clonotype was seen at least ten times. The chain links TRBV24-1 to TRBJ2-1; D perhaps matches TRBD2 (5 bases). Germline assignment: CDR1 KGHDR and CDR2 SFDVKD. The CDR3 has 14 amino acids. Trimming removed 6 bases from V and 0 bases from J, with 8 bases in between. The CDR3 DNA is TGTGCCACCAGTAGCGGATACTCCTACAATGAGCAGTTCTTC. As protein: CATSSGYSYNEQFF.

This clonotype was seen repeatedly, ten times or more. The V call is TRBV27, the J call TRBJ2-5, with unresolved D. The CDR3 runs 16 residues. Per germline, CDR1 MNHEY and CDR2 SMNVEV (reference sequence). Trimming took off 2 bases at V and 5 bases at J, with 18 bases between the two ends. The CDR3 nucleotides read TGTGCCAGCAGTTTACTCGACTCCCTGATATGGGAGACCCAGTACTTC. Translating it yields CASSLLDSLIWETQYF.

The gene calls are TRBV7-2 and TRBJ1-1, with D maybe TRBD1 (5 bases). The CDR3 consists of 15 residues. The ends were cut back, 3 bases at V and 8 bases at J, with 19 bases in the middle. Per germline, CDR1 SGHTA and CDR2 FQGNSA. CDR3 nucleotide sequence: TGTGCCAGCAGCTTCTCCGGGGACCACCCCGGGGAAGCTTTCTTT. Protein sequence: CASSFSGDHPGEAFF.

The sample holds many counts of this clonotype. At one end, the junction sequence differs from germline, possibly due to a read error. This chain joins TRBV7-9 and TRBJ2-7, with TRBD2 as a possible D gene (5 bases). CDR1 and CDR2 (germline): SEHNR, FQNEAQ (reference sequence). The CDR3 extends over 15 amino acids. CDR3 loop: CASSLGAGSSYEQYF. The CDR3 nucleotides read TGTGCCAGCAGTTTAGGCGCGGGTAGCTCCTACGAGCAGTACTTC.

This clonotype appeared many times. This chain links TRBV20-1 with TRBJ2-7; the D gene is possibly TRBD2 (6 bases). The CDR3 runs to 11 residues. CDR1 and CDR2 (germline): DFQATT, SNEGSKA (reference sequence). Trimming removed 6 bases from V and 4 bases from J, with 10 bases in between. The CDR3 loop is CSAPLAYEQYF. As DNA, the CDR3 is TGCAGTGCCCCGCTAGCGTACGAGCAGTACTTC.

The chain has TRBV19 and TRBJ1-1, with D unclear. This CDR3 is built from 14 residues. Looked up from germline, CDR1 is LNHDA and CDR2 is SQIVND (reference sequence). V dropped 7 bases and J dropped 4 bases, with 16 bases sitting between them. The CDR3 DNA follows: TGTGCCAGTACCCCCCAGCCCCGTGGCACTGAAGCTTTCTTT. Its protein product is CASTPQPRGTEAFF.

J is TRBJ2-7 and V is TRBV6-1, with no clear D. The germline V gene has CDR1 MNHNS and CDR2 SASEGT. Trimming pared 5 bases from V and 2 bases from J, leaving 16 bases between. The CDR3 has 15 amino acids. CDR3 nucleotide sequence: TGTGCCAGCAGTCTTTCTAGTAGAACCCCCTACGAGCAGTACTTC. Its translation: CASSLSSRTPYEQYF.

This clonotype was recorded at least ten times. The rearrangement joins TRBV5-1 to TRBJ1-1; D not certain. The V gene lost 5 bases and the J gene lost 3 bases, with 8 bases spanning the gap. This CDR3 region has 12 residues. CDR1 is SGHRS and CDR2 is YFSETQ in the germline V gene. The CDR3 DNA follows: TGCGCCAGCAGTAAGGGAGACACTGAAGCTTTCTTT. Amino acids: CASSKGDTEAFF.

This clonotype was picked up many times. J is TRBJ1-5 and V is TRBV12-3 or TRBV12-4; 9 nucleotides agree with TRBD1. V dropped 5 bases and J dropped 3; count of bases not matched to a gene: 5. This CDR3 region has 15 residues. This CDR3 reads CASSIHRGPNQPQHF. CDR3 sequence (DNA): TGTGCCAGCAGTATCCACAGGGGGCCCAATCAGCCCCAGCATTTT.

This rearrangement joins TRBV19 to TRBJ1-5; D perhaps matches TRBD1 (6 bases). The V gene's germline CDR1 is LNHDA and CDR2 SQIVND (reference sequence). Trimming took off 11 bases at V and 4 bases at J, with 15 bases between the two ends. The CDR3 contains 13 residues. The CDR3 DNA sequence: TGTGCCTCGGAAACAGGGAGAAATCAGCCCCAGCATTTT. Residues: CASETGRNQPQHF.

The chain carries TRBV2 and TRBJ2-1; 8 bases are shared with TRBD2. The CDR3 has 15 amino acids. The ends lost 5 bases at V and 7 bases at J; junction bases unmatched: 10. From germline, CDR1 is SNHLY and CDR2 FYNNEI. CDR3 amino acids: CASSLLAGPGNEQFF. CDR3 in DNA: TGTGCCAGCAGTCTGCTAGCGGGTCCTGGGAATGAGCAGTTCTTC.

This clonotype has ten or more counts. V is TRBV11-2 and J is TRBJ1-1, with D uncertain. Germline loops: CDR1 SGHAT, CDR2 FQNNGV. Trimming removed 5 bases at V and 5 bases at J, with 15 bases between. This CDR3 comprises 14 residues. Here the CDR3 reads CASSQMSTGTEAFF. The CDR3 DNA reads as TGTGCCAGCAGCCAAATGTCGACGGGGACTGAAGCTTTCTTT.

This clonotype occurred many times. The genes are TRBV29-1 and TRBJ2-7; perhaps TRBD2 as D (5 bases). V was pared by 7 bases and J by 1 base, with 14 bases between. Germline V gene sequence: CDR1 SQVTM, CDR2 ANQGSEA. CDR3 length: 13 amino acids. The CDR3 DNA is TGCAGCGCTAGGTCTGGAGGATCCTACGAGCAGTACTTC. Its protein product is CSARSGGSYEQYF.

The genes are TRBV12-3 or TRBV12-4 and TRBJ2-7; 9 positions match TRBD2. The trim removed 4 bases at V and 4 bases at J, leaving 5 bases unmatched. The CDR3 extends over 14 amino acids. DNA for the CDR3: TGTGCCAGCAGTTGGACTAGCGAGAGGTACGAGCAGTACTTC. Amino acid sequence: CASSWTSERYEQYF.

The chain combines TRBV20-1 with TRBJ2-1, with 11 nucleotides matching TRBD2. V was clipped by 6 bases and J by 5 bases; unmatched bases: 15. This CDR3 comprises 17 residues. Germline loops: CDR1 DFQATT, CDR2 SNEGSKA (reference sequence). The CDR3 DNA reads TGCAGTGCCACTAAGACTAGCGGGGTCGGTGGGGACAATGAGCAGTTCTTC. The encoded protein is CSATKTSGVGGDNEQFF.

In nucleotides, the CDR3 is TGCAGCGTAGCCGTGGGTCAGGACCAAGAGACCCAGTACTTC. This encodes CSVAVGQDQETQYF. The chain uses TRBV29-1 and TRBJ2-5; D is ambiguous. V was pared by 6 bases and J by 0 bases, with 14 bases between. The CDR3 spans 14 residues. Germline CDR1 reads SQVTM; CDR2 reads ANQGSEA.

This chain's CDR3 is CASSQSDGTQYF. CDR3 sequence (DNA): TGTGCCAGCAGCCAGTCGGACGGTACGCAGTATTTT. The V and J genes are TRBV14 and TRBJ2-3; D is uncertain. Trimming left V 3 bases short and J 8 bases short, with 9 bases between. CDR3 size: 12 residues. Germline-derived CDR1 and CDR2 are SGHDN and FVKESK.

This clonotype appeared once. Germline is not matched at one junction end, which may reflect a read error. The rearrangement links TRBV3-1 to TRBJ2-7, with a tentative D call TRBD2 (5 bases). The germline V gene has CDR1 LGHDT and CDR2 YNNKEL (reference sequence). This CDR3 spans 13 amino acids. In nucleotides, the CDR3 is TGCGCCAGCAGTGAGACCCTAGCATACGAGCAGTACTTC. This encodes CASSETLAYEQYF.

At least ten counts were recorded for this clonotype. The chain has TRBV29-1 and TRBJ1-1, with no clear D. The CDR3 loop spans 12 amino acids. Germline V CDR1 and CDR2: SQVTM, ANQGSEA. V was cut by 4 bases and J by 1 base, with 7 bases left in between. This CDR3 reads CSVVDKNTEAFF. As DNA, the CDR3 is TGCAGCGTTGTCGACAAGAACACTGAAGCTTTCTTT.